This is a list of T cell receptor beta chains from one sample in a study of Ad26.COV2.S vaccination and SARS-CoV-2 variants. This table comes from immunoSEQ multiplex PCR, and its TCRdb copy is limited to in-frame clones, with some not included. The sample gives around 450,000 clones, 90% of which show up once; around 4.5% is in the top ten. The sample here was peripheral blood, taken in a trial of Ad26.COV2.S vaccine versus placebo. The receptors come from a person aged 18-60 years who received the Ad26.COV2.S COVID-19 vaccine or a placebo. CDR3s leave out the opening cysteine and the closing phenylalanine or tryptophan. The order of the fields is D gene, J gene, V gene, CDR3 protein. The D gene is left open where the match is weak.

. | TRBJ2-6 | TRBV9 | ASSVESSGANVLT
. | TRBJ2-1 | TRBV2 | ASIARLAIDEQF
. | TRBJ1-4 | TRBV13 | ASSSTNRQVPPEKLF
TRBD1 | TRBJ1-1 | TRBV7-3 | ASSSLGQGILNTEAF
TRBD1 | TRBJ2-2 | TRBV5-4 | ASSLPGTGVTGELF
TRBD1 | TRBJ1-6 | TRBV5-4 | ASSFRQGGSPLH
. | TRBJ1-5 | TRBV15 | ATSRDLGGNGGQPQH
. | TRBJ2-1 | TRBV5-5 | ASSLWGSGMYNEQF
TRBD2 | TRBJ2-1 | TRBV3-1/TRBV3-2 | ASSQALAGGGEQF
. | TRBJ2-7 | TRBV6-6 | ASSYGESSYEQY